The source of this TCR beta chain is a study of T cell changes during pregnancy in multiple sclerosis. The assay was immunoSEQ multiplex PCR, and TCRdb's table has in-frame clones only and misses some. The repertoire holds about 68,000 clones, 91% seen once, with about 0.92% in the top ten. This clone was observed once. CDR1 and CDR2 (germline): SGHVS, FNYEAQ. This CDR3 contains 16 residues. Trimming cost V 5 bases and J 5 bases; bases outside gene matches: 13. The origin of this receptor is a female donor with multiple sclerosis, enrolled in a pregnancy study. The J gene is TRBJ2-7, the V gene TRBV7-6, with 9 bases lining up with TRBD1. The sample was peripheral blood, taken in the second trimester of pregnancy. As DNA, the CDR3 is TGTGCCAGCAGCCCAGGCGTAGGGACAGGGAGGAACGAGCAGTACTTC. Protein sequence: CASSPGVGTGRNEQYF.